Listed here is a single T cell receptor beta chain. The data derive from a study of T cell changes during pregnancy in multiple sclerosis. The data were produced by immunoSEQ multiplex PCR, yet TCRdb's version contains in-frame clones alone and is incomplete. Seen here are approximately 37,000 clones, 89% observed once, and the top ten hold 1% to 1.5%. With 0 bases removed from V and 1 base from J, the gap between germline ends came to 10 bases. The V gene's germline CDR1 is SGHRS and CDR2 YFSETQ. This CDR3 is 15 amino acids long. Sequencing used CD4+ T cells from peripheral blood mononuclear cells, obtained in the first trimester of pregnancy. The receptor was derived from a female donor with multiple sclerosis, enrolled in a pregnancy study. The J gene is TRBJ1-1, the V gene TRBV5-1; TRBD1 might be the D (6 bases). The CDR3 here is CASSLDGRGNTEAFF. The CDR3, as DNA: TGCGCCAGCAGCTTGGATGGCAGGGGGAACACTGAAGCTTTCTTT. Variable domain in full (rest from reference TRBV5-1 and TRBJ1-1): KAGVTQTPRYLIKTRGQQVTLSCSPISGHRSVSWYQQTPGQGLQFLFEYFSETQRNKGNFPGRFSGRQFSNSRSEMNVSTLELGDSALYLCASSLDGRGNTEAFFGQGTRLTVV.